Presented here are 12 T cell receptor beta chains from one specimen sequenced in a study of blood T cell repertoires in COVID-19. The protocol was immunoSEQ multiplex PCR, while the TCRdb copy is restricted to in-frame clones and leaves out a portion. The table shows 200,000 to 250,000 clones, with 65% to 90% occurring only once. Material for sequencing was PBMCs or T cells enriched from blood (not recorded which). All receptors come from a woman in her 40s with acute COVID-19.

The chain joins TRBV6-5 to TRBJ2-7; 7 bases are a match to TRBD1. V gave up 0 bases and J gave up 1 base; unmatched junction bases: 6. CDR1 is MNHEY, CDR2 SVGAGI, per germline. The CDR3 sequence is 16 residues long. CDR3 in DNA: TGTGCCAGCAGTTACTCAGCCGGGACAGCGTCCTACGAGCAGTACTTC. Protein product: CASSYSAGTASYEQYF.

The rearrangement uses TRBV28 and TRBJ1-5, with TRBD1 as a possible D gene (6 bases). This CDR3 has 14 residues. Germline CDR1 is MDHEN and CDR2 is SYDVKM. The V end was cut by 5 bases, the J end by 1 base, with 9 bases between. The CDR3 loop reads CASSTDRSNQPQHF. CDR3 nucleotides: TGTGCCAGCAGTACGGACAGAAGCAATCAGCCCCAGCATTTT.

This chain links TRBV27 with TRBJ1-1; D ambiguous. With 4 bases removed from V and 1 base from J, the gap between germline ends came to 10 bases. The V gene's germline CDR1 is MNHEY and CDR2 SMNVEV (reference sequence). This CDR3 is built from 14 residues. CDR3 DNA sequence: TGTGCCAGCAGTTCAATTCTCGGGAACACTGAAGCTTTCTTT. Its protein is CASSSILGNTEAFF.

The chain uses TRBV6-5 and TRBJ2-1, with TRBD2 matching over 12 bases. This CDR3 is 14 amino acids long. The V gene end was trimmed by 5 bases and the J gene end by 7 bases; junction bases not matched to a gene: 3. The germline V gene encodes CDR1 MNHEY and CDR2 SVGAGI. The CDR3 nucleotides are TGTGCCAGCAGTCAGACTAGCGGGAGAAATGAGCAGTTCTTC. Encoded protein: CASSQTSGRNEQFF.

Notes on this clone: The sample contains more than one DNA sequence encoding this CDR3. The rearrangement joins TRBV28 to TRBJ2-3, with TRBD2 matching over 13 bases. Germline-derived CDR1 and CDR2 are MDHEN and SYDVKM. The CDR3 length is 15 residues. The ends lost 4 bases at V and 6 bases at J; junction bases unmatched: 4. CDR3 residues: CASSSGTSGTDTQYF. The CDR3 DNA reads TGTGCCAGCAGTTCCGGGACTAGCGGGACTGATACGCAGTATTTT.

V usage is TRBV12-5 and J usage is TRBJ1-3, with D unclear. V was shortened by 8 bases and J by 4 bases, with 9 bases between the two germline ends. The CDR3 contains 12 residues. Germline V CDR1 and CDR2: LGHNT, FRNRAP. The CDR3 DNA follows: TGTGCTAGTACGCCCAGAGGAAACACCATATATTTT. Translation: CASTPRGNTIYF.

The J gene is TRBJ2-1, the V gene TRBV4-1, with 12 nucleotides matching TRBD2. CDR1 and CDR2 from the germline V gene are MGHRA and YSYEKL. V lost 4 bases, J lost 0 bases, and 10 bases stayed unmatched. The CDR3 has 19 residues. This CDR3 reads CASSPGLAGLEGSYNEQFF. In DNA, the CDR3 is TGCGCCAGCAGCCCCGGACTAGCGGGATTGGAGGGCTCCTACAATGAGCAGTTCTTC.

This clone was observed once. Here the CDR3 reads CASSTGTTYEQYF. In nucleotides, the CDR3 is TGTGCCAGCAGCACCGGGACTACCTACGAGCAGTACTTC. This chain links TRBV7-2 with TRBJ2-7; 7 bases align to TRBD2. Germline lookup yields CDR1 SGHTA and CDR2 FQGNSA. The ends lost 5 bases at V and 2 bases at J; junction bases unmatched: 3. The CDR3 consists of 13 residues.

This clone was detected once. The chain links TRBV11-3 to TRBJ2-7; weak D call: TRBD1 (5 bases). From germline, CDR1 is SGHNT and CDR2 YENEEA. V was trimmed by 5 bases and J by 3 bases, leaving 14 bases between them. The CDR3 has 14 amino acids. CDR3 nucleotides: TGTGCCAGCAGCCCCCGCGACAGAGGCTACGAGCAGTACTTC. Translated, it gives CASSPRDRGYEQYF.

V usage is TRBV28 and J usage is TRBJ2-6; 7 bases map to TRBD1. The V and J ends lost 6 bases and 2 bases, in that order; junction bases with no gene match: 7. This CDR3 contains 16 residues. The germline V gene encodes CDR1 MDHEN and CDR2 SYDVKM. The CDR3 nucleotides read TGTGCCAGCAGCAGACAGGGATTTCCTGGGGCCAACGTCCTGACTTTC. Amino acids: CASSRQGFPGANVLTF.

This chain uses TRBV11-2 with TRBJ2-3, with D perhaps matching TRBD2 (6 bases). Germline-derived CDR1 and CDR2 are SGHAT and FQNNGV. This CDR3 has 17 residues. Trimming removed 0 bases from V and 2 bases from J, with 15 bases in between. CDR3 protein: CASSLDPAGFFTDTQYF. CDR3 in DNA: TGTGCCAGCAGCTTAGATCCAGCGGGCTTTTTCACAGATACGCAGTATTTT. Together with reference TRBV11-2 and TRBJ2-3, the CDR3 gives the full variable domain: EAGVAQSPRYKIIEKRQSVAFWCNPISGHATLYWYQQILGQGPKLLIQFQNNGVVDDSQLPKDRFSAERLKGVDSTLKIQPAKLEDSAVYLCASSLDPAGFFTDTQYFGPGTRLTVL.

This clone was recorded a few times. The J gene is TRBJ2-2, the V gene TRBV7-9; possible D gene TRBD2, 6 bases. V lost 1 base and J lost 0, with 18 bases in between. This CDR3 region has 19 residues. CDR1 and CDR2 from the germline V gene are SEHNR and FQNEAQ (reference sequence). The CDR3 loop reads CASSLDRRVGRANTGELFF. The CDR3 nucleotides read TGTGCCAGCAGCTTAGATCGGAGGGTCGGCAGGGCGAACACCGGGGAGCTGTTTTTT.